The TCR beta chain described here comes from a study of blood T cell repertoires in COVID-19. Study as a whole: COVID-19 samples collected from the United States, Italy and Spain covered acute and convalescent phases.

TCRdb's table, derived via immunoSEQ multiplex PCR, lists solely in-frame clones and lacks some. This table holds some 230,000 clones, roughly 80% found once. The sample consisted of peripheral blood. The sequence derives from a woman in her sixties or seventies with acute or convalescent COVID-19.

CDR3 region: CASTNRGEQYF. As DNA, the CDR3 is TGTGCCAGCACTAACAGGGGCGAGCAGTACTTC. This rearrangement joins TRBV6-5 to TRBJ2-7, with 7 bases identical to TRBD1. CDR3 length: 11 residues. Germline lookup yields CDR1 MNHEY and CDR2 SVGAGI. The V gene end was trimmed by 7 bases and the J gene end by 6 bases; junction bases not matched to a gene: 3.